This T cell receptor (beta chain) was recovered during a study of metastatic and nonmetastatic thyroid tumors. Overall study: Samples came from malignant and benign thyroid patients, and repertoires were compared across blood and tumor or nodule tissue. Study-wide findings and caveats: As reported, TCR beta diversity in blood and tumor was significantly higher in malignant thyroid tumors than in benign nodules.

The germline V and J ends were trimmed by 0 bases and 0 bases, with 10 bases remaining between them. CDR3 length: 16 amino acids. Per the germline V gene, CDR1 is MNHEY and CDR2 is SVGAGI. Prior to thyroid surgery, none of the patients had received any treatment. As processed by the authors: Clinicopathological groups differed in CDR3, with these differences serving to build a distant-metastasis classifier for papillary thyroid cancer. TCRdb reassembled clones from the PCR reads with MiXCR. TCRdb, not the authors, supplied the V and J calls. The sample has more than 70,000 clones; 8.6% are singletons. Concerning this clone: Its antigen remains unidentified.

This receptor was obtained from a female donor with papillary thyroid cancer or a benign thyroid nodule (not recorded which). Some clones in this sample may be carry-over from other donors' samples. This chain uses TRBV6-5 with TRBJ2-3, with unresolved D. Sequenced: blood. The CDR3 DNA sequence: TGTGCCAGCAGTTACTCGTTCAGTCGTAGCACAGATACGCAGTATTTT. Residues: CASSYSFSRSTDTQYF.